This T cell receptor beta chain was identified during a study of PD-L1 blockade in urothelial cancer. Study details: About nine tenths of the roughly 29 patients comprised males who had bladder-origin urothelial cancer. The median T cell count in blood samples was some 150,000. At 3 weeks (second dose) and 6 weeks after starting treatment, blood was analyzed.

Method: immunoSEQ multiplex PCR; TCRdb's copy keeps in-frame clones and lacks some. The profile shows approximately 79,000 clones, around 93% of them singletons. This CDR3 is built from 17 residues. V lost 6 bases to trimming and J lost 1 base, with 21 bases between them. Germline V gene data show CDR1 as MNHEY and CDR2 as SMNVEV (reference sequence). Sample time point: peripheral blood 6 weeks after treatment start. This rearrangement joins TRBV27 to TRBJ1-2, with no clear D. The sequence came from a woman of 80 years or more with urothelial cancer. Sequencing was performed on PBMCs, taken around atezolizumab (anti-PD-L1) treatment. In DNA, the CDR3 is TGTGCCAGCAGCGCTCGGGGTATCGACGCGCTTAACTATGGCTACACCTTC. This translates into CASSARGIDALNYGYTF.